This record looks at one T cell receptor (beta chain) sequence and its context. Its antigen is not identified. The data originate from a study of cytomegalovirus exposure and HLA in healthy donors. On the study more broadly: Membership in the Caucasian-associated ancestry cluster was found for about four fifths of about 430 genotyped donors. Study results and limitations: An assumption of roughly uniform sequencing depth across donors underlay the presence/absence analyses. Later analysis indicated greater clonal expansion among HLA-associated TCR beta chains than among equally common other chains. The authors later linked a missense DCLRE1C variant to TCR beta V- and J-gene trimming.

The study ran its PCR with 60 Vbeta and 13 Jbeta primers. Only in-frame clones appear in the TCRdb table, and some are missing; sequencing was by immunoSEQ multiplex PCR. Found here are 85,000 to 130,000 clones, approximately 79% of them singletons; the top ten hold approximately 6.3%. The V end was cut by 4 bases, the J end by 8 bases, with 18 bases between. CDR1 is SGHNT and CDR2 is YYREEE in the germline V gene (reference sequence). The CDR3 contains 14 residues. The TCR comes from a man in his 60s in good health and CMV-seropositive. The chain employs TRBV5-4 and TRBJ1-2, with D possibly being TRBD1 (6 bases). Material: PBMCs. The CDR3 is CASSHLGRGDGYTF. For the CDR3, the DNA is TGTGCCAGCAGCCACTTAGGGAGGGGGGACGGCTACACCTTC.